Each of the 20 T cell receptor beta chains below was sequenced from the same sample in a study of blood T cells in healthy people across ages. PCR was performed a second time for 7 to 11 cycles using a sample-barcoded 5' primer and a J-beta primer mix. A single record per CDR3 protein comes from TCRdb applying MiXCR to the 5' RACE reads. Here the sample spans around 750,000 distinct CDR3 sequences, approximately 53% being singletons. The sequenced sample was blood. The receptor set was obtained from a man aged 80 or over in good health.

CDR3: CASSRGGELRYAYF. CDR3 nucleotides: TGCGCCAGCAGCCGGGGGGGAGAGTTGAGATACGCGTATTTT. The chain joins TRBV5-1 to TRBJ2-3; 8 bases are shared with TRBD2. The CDR3 contains 14 residues. The germline CDR1 and CDR2 sequences are SGHRS and YFSETQ. V dropped 4 bases and J dropped 14; count of bases not matched to a gene: 15. Full variable domain (rest looked up from reference TRBV5-1 and TRBJ2-3): KAGVTQTPRYLIKTRGQQVTLSCSPISGHRSVSWYQQTPGQGLQFLFEYFSETQRNKGNFPGRFSGRQFSNSRSEMNVSTLELGDSALYLCASSRGGELRYAYFGPGTRLTVL.

V and J are TRBV2 and TRBJ1-1; 8 positions match TRBD1. V lost 3 bases, J lost 3 bases, and 0 bases stayed unmatched. Per the germline V gene, CDR1 is SNHLY and CDR2 is FYNNEI. The CDR3 runs 13 residues. CDR3 loop: CASSDRGHTEAFF. CDR3 in DNA: TGTGCCAGCAGTGACAGGGGGCACACTGAAGCTTTCTTT.

The gene calls are TRBV7-3 and TRBJ2-1; TRBD2 matches at 7 bases. Looked up from germline, CDR1 is SGHTA and CDR2 is FQGTGA. V lost 5 bases and J lost 6; bases outside the gene matches: 10. This CDR3 region has 15 residues. CDR3 nucleotide sequence: TGTGCCAGCAGCGGAAGGGCAGCGGGACTCAATGAGCAGTTCTTC. Amino acids: CASSGRAAGLNEQFF.

V gene TRBV18 combines with J gene TRBJ2-5, with D unresolved. The CDR3 consists of 13 residues. CDR1 and CDR2 (germline): KGHSH, LQKENI. The V end lost 6 bases, the J end lost 2 bases, and 10 bases lay between the germline ends. CDR3: CASSPVQQETQYF. Written as DNA, the CDR3 is TGTGCCAGCTCTCCGGTGCAACAAGAGACCCAGTACTTC.

V is TRBV28 and J is TRBJ2-4; perhaps D is TRBD1 or TRBD2 (5 bases each). Trimming left V 6 bases short and J 6 bases short, with 9 bases between. Germline-derived CDR1 and CDR2 are MDHEN and SYDVKM. The CDR3 spans 12 residues. The CDR3 loop reads CASRGTANIQYF. The CDR3 region has the DNA TGTGCCAGCAGGGGGACGGCAAACATTCAGTACTTC.

Of note for this clonotype: An end of the junction differs from the germline gene, which may be a read error. V is TRBV7-8 and J is TRBJ2-5; 8 bases match TRBD1. TRBJ2-7 explains the end of the DNA better; the J call may be wrong. The CDR3 covers 15 residues. The germline gives CDR1 SGHVS, CDR2 FQNEAQ. This CDR3 reads CAGSLDRAGGDEQYF. CDR3 nucleotides: TGTGCCGGCAGCTTAGATCGGGCAGGGGGCGACGAGCAGTACTTC.

This chain joins TRBV12-3 or TRBV12-4 and TRBJ1-6; no reliable D call. Trimming pared 3 bases from V and 10 bases from J, leaving 10 bases between. CDR3 size: 13 residues. The CDR3, as DNA: TGTGCCAGCAGTTTCGGGTGGCAGTCACCCCTCCACTTT. Amino acids: CASSFGWQSPLHF.

This chain links TRBV6-5 with TRBJ2-5; 14 positions match TRBD2. V was pared by 5 bases and J by 1 base, with 3 bases of the junction left unmatched. CDR1 is MNHEY, CDR2 SVGAGI, per germline. There are 16 residues in the CDR3. CDR3: CASSRTSGRPQETQYF. Written as DNA, the CDR3 is TGTGCCAGCAGTCGGACTAGCGGGAGGCCCCAAGAGACCCAGTACTTC.

The chain links TRBV5-1 to TRBJ2-7, with TRBD1 matching over 8 bases. Looked up from germline, CDR1 is SGHRS and CDR2 is YFSETQ. The CDR3 has 13 residues. V trimming: 5 bases; J trimming: 7 bases; junction bases outside the gene matches: 8. CDR3 sequence reads: CASSGRGRGEQYF. CDR3 coding DNA: TGCGCCAGCAGTGGCAGGGGGCGTGGAGAGCAGTACTTC.

The V call is TRBV7-2, the J call TRBJ2-2; D is undetermined. Looked up from germline, CDR1 is SGHTA and CDR2 is FQGNSA. This CDR3 comprises 15 residues. V lost 5 bases to trimming and J lost 5 bases, with 15 bases between them. The CDR3 DNA follows: TGTGCCAGCAGCGTAACGTCGATAGGGACCGGGGAGCTGTTTTTT. Its translation is CASSVTSIGTGELFF. The full variable domain, with the rest looked up from reference TRBV7-2 and TRBJ2-2, is GAGVSQSPSNKVTEKGKDVELRCDPISGHTALYWYRQSLGQGLEFLIYFQGNSAPDKSGLPSDRFSAERTGGSVSTLTIQRTQQEDSAVYLCASSVTSIGTGELFFGEGSRLTVL.

This clonotype occurred many times. V and J are TRBV4-1 and TRBJ2-3; TRBD2 aligns across 11 bases. After removal of 5 bases from V and 1 base from J, the junction contained 5 bases not matched to a gene. The CDR3 is 16 residues long. The germline V gene encodes CDR1 MGHRA and CDR2 YSYEKL. The CDR3 reads CASSTSGSSGTDTQYF. The CDR3 coding sequence is TGCGCCAGCAGCACTAGCGGGAGTTCCGGCACAGATACGCAGTATTTT.

The chain is built from TRBV20-1 and TRBJ2-3; no clear D. The CDR3 runs 12 residues. Germline V gene lookup returns CDR1 DFQATT and CDR2 SNEGSKA (reference sequence). Between the trimmed V and J ends, which lost 5 bases and 14 bases, there was a span of 20 bases. CDR3 residues: CSARPRLGYAYF. CDR3 bases: TGCAGTGCTCGACCCCGACTTGGATACGCGTATTTT.

The chain is built from TRBV29-1 and TRBJ2-5; D call uncertain. Trimming left V 6 bases short and J 1 base short, with 12 bases between. The CDR3 loop spans 13 amino acids. In germline, CDR1 is SQVTM, CDR2 ANQGSEA. The CDR3 DNA is TGCAGCGTCGCCCAGACGGCCCAAGAGACCCAGTACTTC. Its protein is CSVAQTAQETQYF.

This chain uses TRBV29-1 with TRBJ1-4; D perhaps matches TRBD1 (5 bases). The CDR3 consists of 13 residues. Germline V lookup: CDR1 SQVTM, CDR2 ANQGSEA. V was pared by 6 bases and J by 8 bases, with 16 bases between. The CDR3 sequence is CSVGGVSGEKLFF. In nucleotides, the CDR3 is TGCAGCGTGGGGGGGGTCAGTGGGGAAAAACTGTTTTTT. The full variable domain, rest sourced from reference TRBV29-1 and TRBJ1-4, is SAVISQKPSRDICQRGTSLTIQCQVDSQVTMMFWYRQQPGQSLTLIATANQGSEATYESGFVIDKFPISRPNLTFSTLTVSNMSPEDSSIYLCSVGGVSGEKLFFGSGTQLSVL.

V is TRBV3-1 and J is TRBJ1-2; TRBD1 is a possible D gene (5 bases). V gave up 4 bases and J gave up 2 bases, with 11 bases separating them. From germline, CDR1 is LGHDT and CDR2 YNNKEL (reference sequence). CDR3 length: 14 residues. Written as DNA, the CDR3 is TGTGCCAGCAGCCCTCAACGGGACAACTATGGCTACACCTTC. Translating gives CASSPQRDNYGYTF.

This clonotype was seen only a few times. The chain's CDR3 is CASTRAGWAAFF. CDR3 bases: TGTGCCAGCACGAGGGCTGGGTGGGCAGCTTTCTTT. V gene TRBV28 combines with J gene TRBJ1-1; no clear D. The CDR3 runs to 12 residues. V was pared by 7 bases and J by 10 bases, with 16 bases between. Germline values: CDR1 MDHEN, CDR2 SYDVKM. Based on the CDR3 plus reference TRBV28 and TRBJ1-1, the full variable domain is DVKVTQSSRYLVKRTGEKVFLECVQDMDHENMFWYRQDPGLGLRLIYFSYDVKMKEKGDIPEGYSVSREKKERFSLILESASTNQTSMYLCASTRAGWAAFFGQGTRLTVV.

V gene TRBV11-1 combines with J gene TRBJ2-1; 11 bases align to TRBD2. V shed 5 bases and J 6 bases; nucleotides not matched to a gene: 9. Germline V gene lookup returns CDR1 SGHAT and CDR2 FQDESV (reference sequence). The CDR3 extends over 16 amino acids. CDR3: CASSPQTSGRGNEQFF. DNA for the CDR3: TGTGCCAGCAGCCCGCAAACTAGCGGGAGAGGCAATGAGCAGTTCTTC.

This clonotype was counted between two and nine times. The genes are TRBV5-1 and TRBJ2-3; 15 nucleotides align to TRBD2. There are 16 residues in the CDR3. From germline, CDR1 is SGHRS and CDR2 YFSETQ. The J segment lost 14 bases and the V segment lost 4 bases, leaving 14 bases of the junction unmatched. This CDR3 is CASSRGLAGGRRYAYF. The DNA for the CDR3 is TGCGCCAGCAGCCGGGGACTAGCGGGAGGTAGGAGATACGCGTATTTT. The entire variable domain, with the rest obtained from reference TRBV5-1 and TRBJ2-3, is as follows: KAGVTQTPRYLIKTRGQQVTLSCSPISGHRSVSWYQQTPGQGLQFLFEYFSETQRNKGNFPGRFSGRQFSNSRSEMNVSTLELGDSALYLCASSRGLAGGRRYAYFGPGTRLTVL.

V usage is TRBV5-1 and J usage is TRBJ2-5; 7 nucleotides line up with TRBD1. Looked up from germline, CDR1 is SGHRS and CDR2 is YFSETQ. The CDR3 has 15 residues. The junction had 9 bases not matched to a gene; V was cut back by 0 bases and J by 7 bases. CDR3 sequence: CASSLVVQGTSTQYF. DNA for the CDR3: TGCGCCAGCAGCTTGGTGGTACAGGGGACATCGACCCAGTACTTC.

The chain is built from TRBV6-6 and TRBJ2-7, with 11 bases matching TRBD2. Germline loops: CDR1 MNHNY, CDR2 SVGAGI (reference sequence). V was clipped by 4 bases and J by 5 bases; unmatched bases: 10. This CDR3 contains 16 residues. This chain's CDR3 is CASSSLLSGRANEQYF. Written as DNA, the CDR3 is TGTGCCAGCAGTTCCCTACTTAGCGGGAGGGCCAACGAGCAGTACTTC.